The entry below describes one T cell receptor beta chain. Its cognate antigen is unknown. This specimen comes from a study of T cell repertoires in cytomegalovirus infection. Background on the study: Indications came from public TCR beta signatures; they pointed to CMV infection and to a matching HLA type.

The CDR3 is 16 residues long. Germline CDR1 SNHLY, CDR2 FYNNEI. Trimming took 4 bases from V and 0 from J, leaving 16 bases between them. In TCRdb, the reads were re-called with MiXCR into one record per CDR3 protein. The profile shows more than 300,000 distinct CDR3 sequences, about a third of them singletons. This chain connects TRBV2 to TRBJ2-7, with a weak D call TRBD2 (6 bases). The clonotype comes from a human donor in good health (CMV status not recorded). Some clones in this sample may be carry-over from other donors' samples. Specimen: cultured PBMCs, collected from culture after CMV antigen stimulation. The CDR3 loop is CASSVRSTRSSYEQYF. As DNA, the CDR3 is TGTGCCAGCAGTGTTCGTTCGACTAGGAGCTCCTACGAGCAGTACTTC.